This T cell receptor (beta chain) appears in the sequencing data of a study of CD8 T cells in Susac syndrome. TEMRA cells were FACS-enriched, while CD8+ and CD4+ T cells were negatively isolated. This clonotype has a single count. The authors reverse transcribed about 0.5 to 1 ug RNA with random hexamers. Amplification of TCR beta CDR3 across 54 Vbeta and 13 Jbeta was performed with immunoSEQ multiplex PCR. Each CDR3 protein gets one entry after TCRdb re-called the immunoSEQ multiplex PCR reads with MiXCR. This sample has some 400,000 distinct CDR3 sequences; about 85% occur once, and the top ten carry 0.09% to 0.15%. V lost 3 bases to trimming and J lost 4 bases; unmatched junction nucleotides: 7. Germline CDR1 and CDR2: SGHRS and YFSETQ. The length of the CDR3 is 15 residues.

The chain has TRBV5-1 and TRBJ2-3; 8 nucleotides match TRBD2. This TCR derives from a human donor with multiple sclerosis. The sequenced material came from CD8+ T cells from PBMCs. CDR3 sequence (DNA): TGCGCCAGCAGCTCGGCGACTAGCGTGGCAGATACGCAGTATTTT. As protein: CASSSATSVADTQYF.